This T cell receptor beta chain was obtained from a study of T cell changes during pregnancy in multiple sclerosis. Produced via immunoSEQ multiplex PCR; TCRdb's table is partial and in-frame only. The sample contains 65,000 to 95,000 clones, 85% to 95% of which appear only once. This clonotype was obtained from a female donor in good health, enrolled as a control in a pregnancy study. The starting material was peripheral blood, obtained after pregnancy.

For the CDR3, the DNA is TGCGCCAGCAGCCAAGAAATAGCGAGGAGCTCCTACAATGAGCAGTTCTTC. This sequence encodes CASSQEIARSSYNEQFF. The chain combines TRBV4-1 with TRBJ2-1; D is perhaps TRBD2 (5 bases). Germline V lookup: CDR1 MGHRA, CDR2 YSYEKL. V was pared by 0 bases and J by 0 bases, with 12 bases between. The CDR3 length is 17 residues.